The present TCR beta chain was sequenced within a study of shared clonotypes between healthy human individuals. The DNA input per sorted-subset replicate PCR was roughly 0.2 ug, corresponding to tens of thousands of T cell genomes. Method: immunoSEQ multiplex PCR; TCRdb's copy keeps in-frame clones and lacks some. The table shows 2 million to 2.5 million clones, with 93% occurring only once. Recent acute infections and vaccinations were absent in the healthy HIV-negative adult donors. The clonotype comes from a man aged 18 to 30 in good health. Some clones in this sample may be carry-over from other donors' samples. The source material was naive CD4+ T cells from PBMCs. Subset given: CD45RA+ positively selected.

CDR3 DNA: TGCGCCAGCAGCACGGACTCCCCAGCCAAAAACATTCAGTACTTC. As protein: CASSTDSPAKNIQYF. The chain uses TRBV5-1 and TRBJ2-4; D might be TRBD2 (5 bases). Looked up from germline, CDR1 is SGHRS and CDR2 is YFSETQ. This CDR3 has 15 residues. The germline V and J ends were trimmed by 4 bases and 0 bases, with 11 bases remaining between them.